The 13 T cell receptor beta chains reported below all come from one sample, sequenced in a study of sequential checkpoint blockade in melanoma. Stated treatment: randomized to nivolumab then ipilimumab (arm A) or the reverse (arm B). Using immunoSEQ multiplex PCR, the repertoire was profiled, and TCRdb retains in-frame clones only, with some absent. The data hold tens of thousands of clones, with around 82% observed a single time. Sample: CD8+ T cells sorted from blood (inferred from file names), taken from a patient given nivolumab and ipilimumab in sequence. These receptor sequences come from a human donor with melanoma.

The chain is built from TRBV7-6 and TRBJ1-6; 7 positions match TRBD1. Germline CDR1 and CDR2: SGHVS and FNYEAQ. The ends lost 5 bases at V and 7 bases at J; junction bases unmatched: 14. CDR3 size: 17 residues. CDR3 DNA sequence: TGTGCCAGCAGCCCCCATAATACAGGGGAAGGGAATTCACCCCTCCACTTT. It yields the protein CASSPHNTGEGNSPLHF. The full variable domain, in which reference TRBV7-6 and TRBJ1-6 provide the parts outside the CDR3, is GAGVSQSPRYKVTKRGQDVALRCDPISGHVSLYWYRQALGQGPEFLTYFNYEAQQDKSGLPNDRFSAERPEGSISTLTIQRTEQRDSAMYRCASSPHNTGEGNSPLHFGNGTRLTVT.

V is TRBV6-5 and J is TRBJ2-1, with 12 bases aligning to TRBD1. V lost 3 bases and J lost 8; bases outside the gene matches: 5. The CDR3 sequence is 15 residues long. Germline V gene lookup returns CDR1 MNHEY and CDR2 SVGAGI. The DNA of the CDR3 is TGTGCCAGCAGTTATACCGGGACAGGGGGCGATGAGCAGTTCTTC. It yields the protein CASSYTGTGGDEQFF.

The table lists this clone with a count of one. V is TRBV9 and J is TRBJ1-1; D possibly corresponds to TRBD1 (6 bases). Trimming removed 5 bases from V and 0 bases from J, with 11 bases in between. Germline values: CDR1 SGDLS, CDR2 YYNGEE. The CDR3 spans 14 residues. The CDR3 nucleotides read TGTGCCAGCAGTGAGGACAGCCTGAACACTGAAGCTTTCTTT. Its translation is CASSEDSLNTEAFF.

The rearrangement links TRBV5-1 to TRBJ2-2, with 7 bases aligning to TRBD1. Germline trimming cut 1 base from V and 6 bases from J; bases unmatched to any gene: 12. The CDR3 sequence is 17 residues long. Germline assignment: CDR1 SGHRS and CDR2 YFSETQ. In nucleotides, the CDR3 is TGCGCCAGCAGCTTGTACGTTCGACAGGGTGGGGCCGGGGAGCTGTTTTTT. Protein sequence: CASSLYVRQGGAGELFF.

This clone turned up a few times. Other DNA sequences in the sample encode the same CDR3. This chain joins TRBV4-2 and TRBJ2-5, with 9 bases identical to TRBD1. From germline, CDR1 is LGHNA and CDR2 YNFKEQ. The CDR3 is made up of 14 amino acids. V trimming: 6 bases; J trimming: 5 bases; junction bases outside the gene matches: 7. CDR3 sequence (DNA): TGTGCCAGCAGTCTCGGGACAGGGAGGGAGACCCAGTACTTC. Encoded protein: CASSLGTGRETQYF.

V usage is TRBV5-6 and J usage is TRBJ1-2, with 8 nucleotides matching TRBD1. Trimming took 0 bases from V and 6 from J; bases not matched to a gene: 7. CDR3 length: 15 residues. Germline lookup yields CDR1 SGHDT and CDR2 YYEEEE. CDR3 region: CASSLELDRVNGYTF. CDR3 sequence (DNA): TGTGCCAGCAGCTTGGAGTTGGACAGGGTGAATGGCTACACCTTC.

Judged by abundance, this clone is medium-sized. V gene TRBV6-5 combines with J gene TRBJ1-3; D possibly corresponds to TRBD1 (6 bases). Germline values: CDR1 MNHEY, CDR2 SVGAGI. The CDR3 runs 15 residues. Trimming left V 0 bases short and J 2 bases short, with 8 bases between. The CDR3 loop reads CASSYSAGAGNTIYF. CDR3 nucleotides: TGTGCCAGCAGTTACTCAGCAGGGGCTGGAAACACCATATATTTT.

This clone is a singleton in its sample. This chain links TRBV2 with TRBJ1-2, with D unresolved. Between the trimmed V and J ends, which lost 10 bases and 5 bases, there was a span of 20 bases. The length of the CDR3 is 14 residues. Germline lookup yields CDR1 SNHLY and CDR2 FYNNEI. The DNA for the CDR3 is TGTGCCACCGTTGGAGACGATTCTGGGTATGGCTACACCTTC. Translated, it gives CATVGDDSGYGYTF.

The chain joins TRBV27 to TRBJ2-1, with a possible D match to TRBD2 (6 bases). With 5 bases removed from V and 2 bases from J, the gap between germline ends came to 19 bases. This CDR3 is 17 amino acids long. Germline V CDR1 and CDR2: MNHEY, SMNVEV (reference sequence). The CDR3 is CASSLRAGRGTYNEQFF. The CDR3 DNA follows: TGTGCCAGCAGTCTCCGAGCGGGTCGGGGGACCTACAATGAGCAGTTCTTC.

This rearrangement joins TRBV14 to TRBJ2-1, with TRBD2 matching over 9 bases. Unmatched junction bases numbered 4, after V lost 0 bases and J lost 4 bases. The germline V gene has CDR1 SGHDN and CDR2 FVKESK. The CDR3 is made up of 16 amino acids. The CDR3 coding sequence is TGTGCCAGCAGCCAAGAAAGACTAGCGGTTTACAATGAGCAGTTCTTC. Amino acid sequence: CASSQERLAVYNEQFF.

The chain recombines TRBV9 with TRBJ2-7; D uncertain. V shed 0 bases and J shed 1 base, with 5 bases lying between them. Germline-derived CDR1 and CDR2 are SGDLS and YYNGEE. The CDR3 length is 13 residues. CDR3 in DNA: TGTGCCAGCAGCGTAGGACTGTCCTACGAGCAGTACTTC. Residues: CASSVGLSYEQYF.

The V gene is TRBV6-5, the J gene TRBJ1-2; TRBD1 agrees at 7 bases. Germline-derived CDR1 and CDR2 are MNHEY and SVGAGI. The CDR3 covers 13 residues. V was clipped by 6 bases and J by 4 bases; unmatched bases: 5. CDR3 amino acids: CASRQTGFYGYTF. The CDR3, as DNA: TGTGCCAGCAGGCAGACAGGGTTCTATGGCTACACCTTC.

The chain joins TRBV9 to TRBJ1-3; maybe TRBD1 (6 bases). Germline loops: CDR1 SGDLS, CDR2 YYNGEE. The CDR3 totals 18 residues. The germline V and J ends were trimmed by 3 bases and 0 bases, with 19 bases remaining between them. The CDR3 region has the DNA TGTGCCAGCAGCGAGGAGGGGGGGCCGACTCACTCTGGAAACACCATATATTTT. Translating it yields CASSEEGGPTHSGNTIYF.